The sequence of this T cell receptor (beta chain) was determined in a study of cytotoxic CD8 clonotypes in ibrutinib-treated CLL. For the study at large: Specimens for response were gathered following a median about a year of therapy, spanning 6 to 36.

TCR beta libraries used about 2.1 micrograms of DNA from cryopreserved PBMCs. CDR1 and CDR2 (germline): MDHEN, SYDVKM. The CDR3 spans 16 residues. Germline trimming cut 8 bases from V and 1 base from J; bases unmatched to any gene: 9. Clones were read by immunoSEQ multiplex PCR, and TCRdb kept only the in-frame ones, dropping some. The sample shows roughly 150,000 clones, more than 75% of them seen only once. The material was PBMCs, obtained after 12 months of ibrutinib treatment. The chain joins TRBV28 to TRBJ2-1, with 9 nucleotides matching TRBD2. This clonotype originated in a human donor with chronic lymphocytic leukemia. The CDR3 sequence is CASATPTSGSYNEQFF. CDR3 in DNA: TGTGCCAGCGCCACCCCGACTAGCGGATCCTACAATGAGCAGTTCTTC.